This passage covers 11 T cell receptor beta chains from one sample sequenced in a study of blood T cell repertoires in COVID-19 (dated by TCRdb to about 2020). Library method: the immunoSEQ multiplex PCR assay. TCRdb mirrors the immuneACCESS table, restricted to in-frame sequences. Some clones are absent from its copies; in checked studies, under half trace to an unresolved V gene, and the reason for the others is unknown. The table for this sample lists about 82,000 clones; around four fifths of them were counted only once. The ten most abundant clones make up about 17% of the sample. Material: peripheral blood. These receptor sequences come from a woman aged 55-69 years with acute or convalescent COVID-19.

V is TRBV29-1 and J is TRBJ2-1, with D possibly TRBD1 on 6 matching bases. Germline-derived CDR1 and CDR2 are SQVTM and ANQGSEA. The CDR3 sequence is 13 residues long. Trimming stripped 4 bases from V and 3 bases from J, with 10 bases between. Written as DNA, the CDR3 is TGCAGCGTTGGGGACACGGACTACAATGAGCAGTTCTTC. Amino acid sequence: CSVGDTDYNEQFF.

The chain has TRBV27 and TRBJ1-1; no definite D call. V was cut by 0 bases and J by 1 base, with 6 bases left in between. Germline assignment: CDR1 MNHEY and CDR2 SMNVEV (reference sequence). The CDR3 spans 14 residues. The CDR3 DNA reads as TGTGCCAGCAGTTTATCGTGGGCGAACACTGAAGCTTTCTTT. This sequence encodes CASSLSWANTEAFF.

Comment on this clone: Mismatch with germline at one junction end may stem from a read error. CDR3 in DNA: TGTGCTAGCAGCTCCTCGGACAATCCCGGAAACACCATATATTTT. It codes for CASSSSDNPGNTIYF. The chain has TRBV7-7 and TRBJ1-3; D might be TRBD1 (5 bases). The CDR3 contains 15 residues. The germline gives CDR1 SSHAT, CDR2 FNYEAQ (reference sequence).

This clone was detected only a few times. This chain links TRBV7-2 with TRBJ2-7, with 13 bases fitting TRBD2. V lost 5 bases and J lost 7; bases outside the gene matches: 8. This CDR3 contains 15 residues. The germline CDR1 and CDR2 sequences are SGHTA and FQGNSA. CDR3 sequence reads: CASSGLAGAIGEQYF. The DNA for the CDR3 is TGTGCCAGCAGCGGACTAGCGGGAGCGATCGGGGAGCAGTACTTC.

This chain links TRBV7-2 with TRBJ2-5, with 11 bases that match TRBD2. CDR1 and CDR2 (germline): SGHTA, FQGNSA. V lost 6 bases to trimming and J lost 6 bases; unmatched junction nucleotides: 12. The CDR3 loop spans 16 amino acids. CDR3 in DNA: TGTGCCAGCAGTAGGCTAGCGGGGGGCGCCGGAAAGACCCAGTACTTC. The encoded protein is CASSRLAGGAGKTQYF.

This clone was observed a few times. The chain couples TRBV5-8 to TRBJ2-1; no firm D call. CDR3 length: 13 residues. Germline V gene data show CDR1 as SGHTS and CDR2 as YDEGEE. V was cut by 2 bases and J by 8 bases, with 11 bases left in between. As DNA, the CDR3 is TGTGCCAGCAGCTTCCTGACCCGGGATGAGCAGTTCTTC. This codes for CASSFLTRDEQFF.

The chain links TRBV6-1 to TRBJ1-5; D remains unclear. Looked up from germline, CDR1 is MNHNS and CDR2 is SASEGT. With 0 bases removed from V and 6 bases from J, the gap between germline ends came to 6 bases. CDR3 length equals 13 residues. CDR3 in DNA: TGTGCCAGCAGTGAAGCAAGGAGTCAGCCCCAGCATTTT. Amino acids: CASSEARSQPQHF.

This clone showed up just a few times. This chain connects TRBV5-1 to TRBJ2-5; D gene unclear. V was clipped by 2 bases and J by 9 bases, with 14 bases between them. The CDR3 is 13 amino acids. The germline V gene has CDR1 SGHRS and CDR2 YFSETQ. The CDR3 here is CASSLDQAVAQYF. In DNA form, the CDR3 reads TGCGCCAGCAGCTTAGACCAGGCTGTGGCCCAGTACTTC.

The rearrangement uses TRBV20-1 and TRBJ1-1, with D possibly TRBD1 on 5 matching bases. The germline V gene has CDR1 DFQATT and CDR2 SNEGSKA (reference sequence). V was trimmed by 5 bases and J by 11 bases, leaving 15 bases between them. This CDR3 is 11 amino acids long. This CDR3 is CSASGGKAAFF. The CDR3 coding sequence is TGCAGTGCTTCGGGGGGAAAGGCGGCTTTCTTT.

This clone was seen only a few times. The chain couples TRBV6-5 to TRBJ2-1; the D is unclear. V was shortened by 2 bases and J by 4 bases, with 6 bases between the two germline ends. Germline values: CDR1 MNHEY, CDR2 SVGAGI. The CDR3 extends over 13 amino acids. DNA for the CDR3: TGTGCCAGCAGTTACCCCCCATACAATGAGCAGTTCTTC. This gives the protein CASSYPPYNEQFF.

The genes are TRBV12-3 or TRBV12-4 and TRBJ1-1; D is possibly TRBD1 (6 bases). The CDR3 has 13 amino acids. V shed 2 bases and J shed 6 bases, with 10 bases lying between them. DNA of the CDR3: TGTGCCAGCAGTTTAACCGGGACACCTGAAGCTTTCTTT. This gives the protein CASSLTGTPEAFF.